This record looks at one T cell receptor beta chain sequence and its context. Its cognate antigen is unknown. The data derive from a study of OX40 agonist ivuxolimab in advanced cancers. The method was immunoSEQ multiplex PCR; TCRdb's version includes in-frame clones alone and lacks a portion of them. The sample consists of around 94,000 clones, about 90% of them appearing once. Study observations and caveats: Expanded clones belonging to CD8+ T cells outnumbered, on average, those of CD4+.

The sequenced sample was CD4+ or CD8+ T cells sorted from blood, obtained in a trial of the OX40 agonist ivuxolimab. The clonotype was recovered from an adult with an advanced solid tumor such as melanoma, head and neck, liver or kidney cancer.

The CDR3 DNA reads as TGTGCCAGACGGCGGACTAGCGGGAGGACCTTCTACGAGCAGTACTTC. Protein sequence: CARRRTSGRTFYEQYF. The rearrangement joins TRBV9 to TRBJ2-7; TRBD2 matches 14 bases. CDR1 is SGDLS and CDR2 is YYNGEE in the germline V gene. J lost 3 bases, V lost 8 bases, and 10 bases had no gene match. The CDR3 totals 16 residues.